These T cell receptor beta chains were read from a single sample in a study of TIL therapy for anti-PD-1-resistant metastatic lung cancer. Only in-frame clones appear in the TCRdb table, and some are missing; sequencing was by immunoSEQ multiplex PCR. The table lists about 95,000 clones, about three fifths of them singletons, with roughly 9.7% in the top ten. Specimen: tumor tissue, collected at baseline. The receptors come from a person between 30 and 80 years old with non-small cell lung cancer. Both conserved end residues are part of each CDR3. Fields, in order: J gene, V gene, CDR3 length, D gene, clone size, CDR3 protein, CDR3 DNA. A D gene is named only where the DNA matches it firmly. Size is stated for part of the rows, as once, few or many counts, or as a class when the clone is expanded.

>TRBJ1-4|TRBV30|12|.|few
CAWSVLREKLFF
TGTGCCTGGAGTGTACTCAGGGAAAAACTGTTTTTT
>TRBJ2-7|TRBV7-2|15|.|.
CASSLAQKPGLEQYF
TGTGCCAGCAGCTTAGCGCAAAAACCTGGGCTCGAGCAGTACTTC
>TRBJ2-3|TRBV27|15|.|.
CASSLSGLVGDTQYF
TGTGCCAGCAGTTTATCGGGGCTAGTTGGGGATACGCAGTATTTT
>TRBJ2-1|TRBV4-1|17|TRBD2|.
CASSRSDLTSGYNEQFF
TGCGCCAGCAGCCGTTCTGATCTGACTAGCGGTTACAATGAGCAGTTCTTC
>TRBJ2-7|TRBV2|11|.|.
CASSRLYEQYF
TGTGCCAGCAGCCGACTCTACGAGCAGTACTTC
>TRBJ1-1|TRBV4-3|13|.|.
CASREGRNTEAFF
TGCGCCAGCCGGGAGGGGAGGAACACTGAAGCTTTCTTT
>TRBJ2-7|TRBV27|16|TRBD2|.
CASSLKPSGSSYEQYF
TGTGCCAGCAGTTTGAAACCTAGCGGGAGCTCCTACGAGCAGTACTTC
>TRBJ2-2|TRBV6-6|16|TRBD2|.
CASSSTSGANTGELFF
TGTGCCAGCAGTTCGACTAGCGGCGCGAACACCGGGGAGCTGTTTTTT
>TRBJ2-7|TRBV28|13|TRBD1|.
CASSATGFNEQYF
TGTGCCAGCAGTGCGACAGGGTTTAACGAGCAGTACTTC
>TRBJ1-6|TRBV25-1|14|.|once
CASSEWVENSPLHF
TGTGCCAGCAGTGAATGGGTTGAGAATTCACCCCTCCACTTT
>TRBJ2-7|TRBV13|13|.|once
CASSLGISYEQYF
TGTGCCAGCAGCTTAGGGATTTCCTACGAGCAGTACTTC
>TRBJ2-6|TRBV24-1|16|.|.
CATSDSGSSGANVLTF
TGTGCCACCAGTGATTCAGGAAGCTCTGGGGCCAACGTCCTGACTTTC
>TRBJ2-1|TRBV6-2/TRBV6-3|16|TRBD2|.
CASSQELSGGSNEQFF
TGTGCCAGCAGCCAAGAGCTTAGCGGGGGATCCAATGAGCAGTTCTTC
>TRBJ2-7|TRBV30|14|.|.
CAWTLAGANYEQYF
TGTGCCTGGACCCTCGCCGGGGCCAACTACGAGCAGTACTTC
>TRBJ1-2|TRBV18|14|.|.
CASSPPLRVYGYTF
TGTGCCAGCTCACCACCCCTGAGGGTCTATGGCTACACCTTC
>TRBJ1-5|TRBV30|15|TRBD1|.
CAWSVGQYSNQPQHF
TGTGCCTGGAGTGTGGGACAGTATAGCAATCAGCCCCAGCATTTT
>TRBJ1-5|TRBV3-1/TRBV3-2|15|.|.
CASSPHGGLYQPQHF
TGTGCCAGCAGCCCCCACGGGGGTCTTTATCAGCCCCAGCATTTT
>TRBJ2-1|TRBV7-6|13|.|.
CASSPMTYNEQFF
TGTGCCAGCAGCCCGATGACCTACAATGAGCAGTTCTTC
>TRBJ1-5|TRBV7-2|15|.|.
CASSLQGGGNQPQHF
TGTGCCAGCAGCTTACAGGGCGGCGGCAATCAGCCCCAGCATTTT
>TRBJ2-2|TRBV7-3|14|.|few
CASSFSGGTGELFF
TGTGCCAGCAGCTTTTCGGGTGGCACCGGGGAGCTGTTTTTT
>TRBJ2-7|TRBV7-2|15|.|.
CASSPGGPRAHEQYF
TGTGCCAGCAGCCCGGGGGGCCCAAGGGCCCACGAGCAGTACTTC
>TRBJ2-5|TRBV12-3/TRBV12-4|13|.|.
CASSLSGGETQYF
TGTGCCAGCAGTCTTAGCGGTGGGGAGACCCAGTACTTC
>TRBJ1-2|TRBV19|14|TRBD1|.
CASSTLGQASGYTF
TGTGCCAGTAGTACACTCGGACAGGCAAGTGGCTACACCTTC
>TRBJ2-1|TRBV6-6|15|.|.
CASSSIRAHDNEQFF
TGTGCCAGCAGCTCCATCAGGGCCCACGACAATGAGCAGTTCTTC
>TRBJ2-7|TRBV6-2/TRBV6-3|14|.|.
CASSYSSRAHEQYF
TGTGCCAGCAGTTACTCGAGTCGAGCCCACGAGCAGTACTTC
>TRBJ2-1|TRBV11-3|15|TRBD2|.
CASSSGTSGDNEQFF
TGTGCCAGCAGCTCTGGGACTAGCGGGGATAATGAGCAGTTCTTC
>TRBJ2-5|TRBV6-6|12|.|few
CASSFLGETQYF
TGTGCCAGCAGTTTTCTAGGGGAGACCCAGTACTTC